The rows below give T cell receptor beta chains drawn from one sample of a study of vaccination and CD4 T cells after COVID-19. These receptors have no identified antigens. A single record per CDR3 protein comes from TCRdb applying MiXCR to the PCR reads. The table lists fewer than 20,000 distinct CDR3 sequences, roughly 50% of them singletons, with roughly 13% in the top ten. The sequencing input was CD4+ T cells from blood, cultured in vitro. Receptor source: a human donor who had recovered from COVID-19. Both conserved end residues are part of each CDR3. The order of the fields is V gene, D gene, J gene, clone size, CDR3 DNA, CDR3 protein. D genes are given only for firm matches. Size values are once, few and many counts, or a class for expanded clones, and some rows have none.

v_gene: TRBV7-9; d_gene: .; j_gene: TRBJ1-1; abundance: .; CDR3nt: TGTGCCAGCAGCTTATTGCCGGGTTGGAACACTGAAGCTTTCTTT; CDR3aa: CASSLLPGWNTEAFF
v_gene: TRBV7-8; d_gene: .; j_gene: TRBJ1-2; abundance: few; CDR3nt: TGTGCCAGCAGCTTAAAAGGGACGGATGGCTACACCTTC; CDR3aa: CASSLKGTDGYTF
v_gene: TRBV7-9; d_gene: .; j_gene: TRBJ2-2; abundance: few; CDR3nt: TGTGCCAGCAGCTTAGGTCACTTCAGCACCGGGGAGCTGTTTTTT; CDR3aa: CASSLGHFSTGELFF
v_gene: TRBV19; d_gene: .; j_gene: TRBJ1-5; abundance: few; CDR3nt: TGTGCCAGCGGGGGGCCGGGGGGCCGGGGCAATCAGCCCCAGCATTTT; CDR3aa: CASGGPGGRGNQPQHF
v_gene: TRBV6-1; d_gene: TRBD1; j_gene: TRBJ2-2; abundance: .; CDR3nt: TGTGCCAGCAGTGAAGCTCCAGGGGGCGTCAGAATCGGGGAGCTGTTTTTT; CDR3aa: CASSEAPGGVRIGELFF
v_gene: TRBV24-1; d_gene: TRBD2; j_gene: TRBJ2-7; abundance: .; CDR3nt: TGTGCCACCAGTGACCAGGGTTCGGGGACTAACGAGCAGTACTTC; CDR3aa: CATSDQGSGTNEQYF
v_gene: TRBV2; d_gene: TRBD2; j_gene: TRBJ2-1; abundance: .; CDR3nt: TGTGCCAGCAGTGTCCAGCGGGGGAACAATGAGCAGTTCTTC; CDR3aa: CASSVQRGNNEQFF
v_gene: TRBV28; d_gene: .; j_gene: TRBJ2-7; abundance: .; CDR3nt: TGTGCCAGCAGTTTATATGGGTGGGGGACTCTACGGACCTACGAGCAGTACTTC; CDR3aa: CASSLYGWGTLRTYEQYF
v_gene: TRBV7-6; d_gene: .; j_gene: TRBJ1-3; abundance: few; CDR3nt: TGTGCCAGCAGCTTAAGGGTGACTGGAAACACCATATATTTT; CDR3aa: CASSLRVTGNTIYF
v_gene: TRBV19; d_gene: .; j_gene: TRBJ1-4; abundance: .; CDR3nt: TGTGCCAGTAGTATAGGAGGGAGCGAAAAACTGTTTTTT; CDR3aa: CASSIGGSEKLFF
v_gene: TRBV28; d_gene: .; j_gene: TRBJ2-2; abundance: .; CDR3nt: TGTGCCAGCAGTCTAGGCCGAGGTCACGGGGAGCTGTTTTTT; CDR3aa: CASSLGRGHGELFF
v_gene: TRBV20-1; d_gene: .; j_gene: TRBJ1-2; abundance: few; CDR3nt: TGCAGTGCTAGTCGGGAGGGAAACTATGGCTACACCTTC; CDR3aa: CSASREGNYGYTF
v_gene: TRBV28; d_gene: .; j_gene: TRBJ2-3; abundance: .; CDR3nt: TGTGCCAGCAGTTTCTCAGAACTTAGCACAGATACGCAGTATTTT; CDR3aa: CASSFSELSTDTQYF
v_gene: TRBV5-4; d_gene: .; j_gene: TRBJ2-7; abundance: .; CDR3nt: TGTGCCAGCAGCCAAACCGGGGGCGAGTTCGAGCAGTACTTC; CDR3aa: CASSQTGGEFEQYF
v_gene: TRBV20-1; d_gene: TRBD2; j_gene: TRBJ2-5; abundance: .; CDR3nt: TGCAGTGCGCCCACCCAGTCCGGGACTAGCGGCTTTGAGACCCAGCACTTC; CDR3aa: CSAPTQSGTSGFETQHF
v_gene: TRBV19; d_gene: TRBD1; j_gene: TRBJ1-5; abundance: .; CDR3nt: TGTGCCAGTAGTACTACAGGGGGCGGTCAGCCCCAGCATTTT; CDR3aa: CASSTTGGGQPQHF
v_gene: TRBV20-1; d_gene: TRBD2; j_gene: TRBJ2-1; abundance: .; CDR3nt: TGCAGTGCCCCGAGGAGCGGGGCCGCGGATGAGCAGTTCTTC; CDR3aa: CSAPRSGAADEQFF
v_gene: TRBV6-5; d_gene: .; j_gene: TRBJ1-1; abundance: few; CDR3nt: TGTGCCAGCAGTTACAGGGGGGCCGGCACTGAAGCTTTCTTT; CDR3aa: CASSYRGAGTEAFF
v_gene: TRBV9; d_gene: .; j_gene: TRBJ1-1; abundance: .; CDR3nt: TGTGCCAGCAGCGTAGTATTGGGGTCCACTGAAGCTTTCTTT; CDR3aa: CASSVVLGSTEAFF
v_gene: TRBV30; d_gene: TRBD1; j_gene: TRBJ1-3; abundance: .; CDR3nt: TGTGCCTACACGGGACAGTCTGGAAACACCATATATTTT; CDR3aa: CAYTGQSGNTIYF
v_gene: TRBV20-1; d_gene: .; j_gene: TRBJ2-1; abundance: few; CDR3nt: TGCAGTGCTACCGGGGCCGACCTGACCGACAATGAGCAGTTCTTC; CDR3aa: CSATGADLTDNEQFF
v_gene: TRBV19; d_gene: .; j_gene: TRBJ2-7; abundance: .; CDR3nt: TGTGCCAGTAGTATAAGTAGTGTCACTTCCTACGAGCAGTACTTC; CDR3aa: CASSISSVTSYEQYF
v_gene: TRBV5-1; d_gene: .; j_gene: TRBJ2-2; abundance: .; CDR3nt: TGCGCCAGCAGAAAGTCGACAGAGAACACCGGGGAGCTGTTTTTT; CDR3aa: CASRKSTENTGELFF
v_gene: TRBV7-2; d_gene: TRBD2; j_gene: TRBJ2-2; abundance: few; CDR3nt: TGTGCCAGCAGCTCAAACCCCCGGGGGGGCGGGGAGCTGTTTTTT; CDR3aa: CASSSNPRGGGELFF
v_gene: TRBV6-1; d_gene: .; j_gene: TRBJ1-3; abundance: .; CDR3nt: TGTGCCAGCAGTGAGAGGGACCGAGGAAACACCATATATTTT; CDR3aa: CASSERDRGNTIYF
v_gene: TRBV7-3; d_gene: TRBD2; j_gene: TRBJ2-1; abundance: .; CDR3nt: TGTGCCAGCAGCTTAAATCCAGGGAGGGTCTACAATGAGCAGTTCTTC; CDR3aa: CASSLNPGRVYNEQFF
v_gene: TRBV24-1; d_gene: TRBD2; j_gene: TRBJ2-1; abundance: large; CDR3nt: TGTGCCACCAGTGACCCGACTAGCGGGGACTACAATGAGCAGTTCTTC; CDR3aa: CATSDPTSGDYNEQFF
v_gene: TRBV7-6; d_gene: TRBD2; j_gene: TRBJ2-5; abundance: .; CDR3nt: TGTGCCAGCAGCGAACGACTAGCGGGGGATGTGGAGACCCAGTACTTC; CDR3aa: CASSERLAGDVETQYF
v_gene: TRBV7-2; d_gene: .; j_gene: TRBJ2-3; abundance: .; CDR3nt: TGTGCCAGCAGCTTAGATACAGATACGCAGTATTTT; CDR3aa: CASSLDTDTQYF
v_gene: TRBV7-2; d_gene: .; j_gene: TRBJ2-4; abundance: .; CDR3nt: TGTGCCAGCAGCTTATTCGCCAGGGATAAAAACATTCAGTACTTC; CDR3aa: CASSLFARDKNIQYF
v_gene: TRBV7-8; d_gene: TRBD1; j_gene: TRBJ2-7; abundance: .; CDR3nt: TGTGCCAGCAGCTTAGGACAGGGGATAAGCGAGCAGTACTTC; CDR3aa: CASSLGQGISEQYF
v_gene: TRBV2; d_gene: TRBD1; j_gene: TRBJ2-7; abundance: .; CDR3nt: TGTGCCAGCAGTGTGAACAGGGGGTACGAGCAGTACTTC; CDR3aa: CASSVNRGYEQYF
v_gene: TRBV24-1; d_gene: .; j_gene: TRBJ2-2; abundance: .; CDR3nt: TGTGCCACCAGCAGGGCCGGGGCCGCCGGGGAGCTGTTTTTT; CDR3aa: CATSRAGAAGELFF
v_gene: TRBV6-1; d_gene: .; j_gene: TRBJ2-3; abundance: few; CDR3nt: TGTGCCAGCAGCCTATACAGCATCCAAGGCACAGATACGCAGTATTTT; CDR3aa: CASSLYSIQGTDTQYF
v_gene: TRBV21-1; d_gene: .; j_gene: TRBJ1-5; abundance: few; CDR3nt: TGTGCCAGCAGCAAAACAGGGGGCGATCAGCCCCAGCATTTT; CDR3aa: CASSKTGGDQPQHF
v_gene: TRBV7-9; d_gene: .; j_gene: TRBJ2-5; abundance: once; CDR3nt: TGTGCCAGCAGCATGGACTCGTCGGGGACCCAGTACTTC; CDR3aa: CASSMDSSGTQYF